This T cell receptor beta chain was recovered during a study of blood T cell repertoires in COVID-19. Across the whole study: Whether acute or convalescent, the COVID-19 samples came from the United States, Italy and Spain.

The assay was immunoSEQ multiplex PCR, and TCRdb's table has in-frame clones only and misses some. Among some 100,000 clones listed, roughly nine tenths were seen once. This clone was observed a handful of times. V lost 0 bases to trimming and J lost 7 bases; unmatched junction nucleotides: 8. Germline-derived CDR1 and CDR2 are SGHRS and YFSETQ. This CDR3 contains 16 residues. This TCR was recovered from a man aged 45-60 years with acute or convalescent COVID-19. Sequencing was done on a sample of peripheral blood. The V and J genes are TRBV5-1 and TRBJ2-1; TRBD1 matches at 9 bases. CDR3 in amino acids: CASSLAGTGRANEQFF. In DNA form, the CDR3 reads TGCGCCAGCAGCTTGGCCGGGACAGGGCGGGCTAATGAGCAGTTCTTC.